These 18 T cell receptor beta chains share one sample of origin, sequenced in a study of CD8+ T cells in alopecia areata. Sequencing used cDNA as its template, made by extracting RNA and reverse transcribing it. Measured with immunoSEQ multiplex PCR; TCRdb has only the in-frame clones, and not every one. This table holds about 250,000 clones, 65% to 70% found once. The sequencing here drew on CD4+ T cells sorted from blood, taken at week 0. All receptors derive from a human donor with alopecia areata.

The chain couples TRBV29-1 to TRBJ1-2; no clear D gene. The CDR3 has 10 residues. Germline CDR1 is SQVTM and CDR2 is ANQGSEA. V dropped 2 bases and J dropped 3 bases, with 1 base sitting between them. DNA of the CDR3: TGCAGCGTTGAACACTATGGCTACACCTTC. Its translation: CSVEHYGYTF.

This clone was counted between two and nine times. The chain is built from TRBV13 and TRBJ2-6; 11 bases align to TRBD1. Germline V gives CDR1 PRHDT, CDR2 FYEKMQ (reference sequence). Unmatched junction bases numbered 13, after V lost 2 bases and J lost 4 bases. The CDR3 totals 20 residues. The chain's CDR3 is CASSLYRRDRGRAGANVLTF. Here the CDR3 DNA reads TGTGCCAGCAGCTTATACCGAAGGGACAGGGGGAGGGCCGGGGCCAACGTCCTGACTTTC.

This chain uses TRBV29-1 with TRBJ2-5; maybe TRBD2 (6 bases). V was pared by 5 bases and J by 3 bases, with 16 bases between. Germline-derived CDR1 and CDR2 are SQVTM and ANQGSEA. The CDR3 contains 14 residues. The CDR3 bases are TGCAGCGTTACCCCAACGGGAGTTAAAGAGACCCAGTACTTC. It specifies CSVTPTGVKETQYF.

V usage is TRBV5-1 and J usage is TRBJ1-5; D perhaps matches TRBD1 (5 bases). Per germline, CDR1 SGHRS and CDR2 YFSETQ. This CDR3 contains 14 residues. The V end was cut by 1 base, the J end by 5 bases, with 10 bases between. The CDR3 sequence is CASSLLGDDQPQHF. CDR3 bases: TGCGCCAGCAGCTTGCTGGGGGATGATCAGCCCCAGCATTTT.

The chain couples TRBV27 to TRBJ1-1; D remains unclear. Germline V gene lookup returns CDR1 MNHEY and CDR2 SMNVEV (reference sequence). With 4 bases removed from V and 4 bases from J, the gap between germline ends came to 10 bases. The CDR3 has 13 amino acids. The DNA of the CDR3 is TGTGCCAGCAGTTCCTCGAGAGGCACTGAAGCTTTCTTT. Translating gives CASSSSRGTEAFF.

This rearrangement joins TRBV29-1 to TRBJ1-5, with D possibly matching TRBD1 (6 bases). This CDR3 spans 13 amino acids. CDR1 is SQVTM, CDR2 ANQGSEA, per germline. Trimming left V 4 bases short and J 6 bases short, with 13 bases between. The CDR3 is CSVVGGAGQPQHF. The CDR3 DNA reads as TGCAGCGTTGTAGGGGGGGCCGGTCAGCCCCAGCATTTT.

This chain joins TRBV7-2 and TRBJ2-6; D is unresolved. Germline V CDR1 and CDR2: SGHTA, FQGNSA. There are 13 residues in the CDR3. The V end lost 3 bases, the J end lost 4 bases, and 4 bases lay between the germline ends. The CDR3 region has the DNA TGTGCCAGCAGCTTTAGGGGGGCCAACGTCCTGACTTTC. Translated: CASSFRGANVLTF.

The V and J genes are TRBV5-1 and TRBJ1-1; 9 positions agree with TRBD1. V trimming: 3 bases; J trimming: 1 base; junction bases outside the gene matches: 1. This CDR3 is 14 amino acids long. Per the germline V gene, CDR1 is SGHRS and CDR2 is YFSETQ. CDR3: CASSSDRGNTEAFF. CDR3 nucleotide sequence: TGCGCCAGCAGCTCGGACAGGGGGAACACTGAAGCTTTCTTT.

This clone was observed a few times. The chain links TRBV29-1 to TRBJ2-5, with TRBD1 matching over 7 bases. This CDR3 region has 13 residues. With V trimmed by 8 bases and J by 1 base, 7 bases remained unmatched. Germline CDR1 is SQVTM and CDR2 is ANQGSEA. The CDR3 bases are TGCAGCATCTACAGGGGTGGCCAAGAGACCCAGTACTTC. This translates into CSIYRGGQETQYF.

The chain carries TRBV30 and TRBJ2-6; 7 bases map to TRBD1. This CDR3 has 16 residues. With 0 bases clipped from V and 3 bases from J, the junction kept 5 bases outside the gene matches. Germline lookup yields CDR1 GTSNPN and CDR2 SVGIG (reference sequence). CDR3 in DNA: TGTGCCTGGAGTGTAGGACAGGTCAATGGGGCCAACGTCCTGACTTTC. It codes for CAWSVGQVNGANVLTF.

A few counts support this clone. The chain joins TRBV29-1 to TRBJ2-1, with D perhaps TRBD1 or TRBD2 (7 bases each). V was pared by 3 bases and J by 3 bases, with 9 bases between. Germline-derived CDR1 and CDR2 are SQVTM and ANQGSEA. The CDR3 spans 13 residues. CDR3 region: CSVDRGGYNEQFF. The CDR3 coding sequence is TGCAGCGTTGACAGGGGGGGCTACAATGAGCAGTTCTTC.

The sample holds one count of this clone. V and J are TRBV29-1 and TRBJ2-3; 9 bases align to TRBD1. V trimming: 6 bases; J trimming: 2 bases; junction bases outside the gene matches: 3. This CDR3 has 13 amino acids. Germline CDR1 is SQVTM and CDR2 is ANQGSEA. This chain's CDR3 is CSVRDRDTDTQYF. The CDR3 DNA follows: TGCAGCGTCCGGGACAGGGACACAGATACGCAGTATTTT.

The chain joins TRBV4-2 to TRBJ2-3, with TRBD2 matching 10 bases. V was clipped by 4 bases and J by 0 bases; unmatched bases: 7. The CDR3 is 17 residues long. CDR1 LGHNA and CDR2 YNFKEQ come from the germline V gene. Here the CDR3 DNA reads TGTGCCAGCAGCCCGATAGCGGGGGGATCTAGCACAGATACGCAGTATTTT. Protein: CASSPIAGGSSTDTQYF.

The chain couples TRBV6-5 to TRBJ2-7; 10 bases match TRBD1. Germline V gives CDR1 MNHEY, CDR2 SVGAGI. J lost 3 bases, V lost 6 bases, and 8 bases had no gene match. There are 15 residues in the CDR3. Here the CDR3 DNA reads TGTGCCAGCAGCCCCCCGGGACAGGGGAACTACGAGCAGTACTTC. Translating gives CASSPPGQGNYEQYF.

This clone appeared a single time. The rearrangement links TRBV25-1 to TRBJ2-5; D tentatively fits TRBD1 or TRBD2 (6 bases each). This CDR3 contains 17 residues. V was cut by 5 bases and J by 5 bases, with 24 bases left in between. Germline lookup yields CDR1 MGHDK and CDR2 SYGVNS. In nucleotides, the CDR3 is TGTGCCAGCAGTTATCGTCGGACGGGGGCTGTGTATGAGACCCAGTACTTC. Translating it yields CASSYRRTGAVYETQYF.

The genes are TRBV7-9 and TRBJ1-6; 7 nucleotides agree with TRBD1. V trimming: 3 bases; J trimming: 8 bases; junction bases outside the gene matches: 7. Looked up from germline, CDR1 is SEHNR and CDR2 is FQNEAQ (reference sequence). There are 15 residues in the CDR3. Written as DNA, the CDR3 is TGTGCCAGCAGCTTGGACCCGGGACAGCATTCACCCCTCCACTTT. It yields the protein CASSLDPGQHSPLHF.

This chain uses TRBV30 with TRBJ2-7; D gene ambiguous. Trimming left V 5 bases short and J 0 bases short, with 14 bases between. The germline V gene has CDR1 GTSNPN and CDR2 SVGIG (reference sequence). CDR3 length: 14 residues. In nucleotides, the CDR3 is TGTGCCTGGGGACGAAGCCCCAGCTCCTACGAGCAGTACTTC. Translated, it gives CAWGRSPSSYEQYF.

This clone was detected only a few times. The V and J genes are TRBV29-1 and TRBJ1-2, with D hard to call. Germline assignment: CDR1 SQVTM and CDR2 ANQGSEA. The CDR3 contains 12 residues. V lost 4 bases and J 0 bases, leaving 6 bases between the germline ends. The CDR3 loop reads CSVVATNYGYTF. As DNA, the CDR3 is TGCAGCGTTGTTGCCACTAACTATGGCTACACCTTC.